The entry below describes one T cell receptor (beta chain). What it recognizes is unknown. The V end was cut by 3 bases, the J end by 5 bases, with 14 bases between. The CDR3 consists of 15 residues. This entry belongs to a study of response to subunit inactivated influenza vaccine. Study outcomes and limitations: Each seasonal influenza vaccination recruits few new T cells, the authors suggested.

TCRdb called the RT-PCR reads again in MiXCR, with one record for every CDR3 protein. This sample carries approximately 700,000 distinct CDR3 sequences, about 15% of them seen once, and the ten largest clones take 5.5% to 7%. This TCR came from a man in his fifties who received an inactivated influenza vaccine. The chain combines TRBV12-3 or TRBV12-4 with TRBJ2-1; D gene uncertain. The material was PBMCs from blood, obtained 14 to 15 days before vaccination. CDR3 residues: CASSFRAGFNNEQFF. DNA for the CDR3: TGTGCCAGCAGTTTCCGCGCTGGCTTTAACAATGAGCAGTTCTTC.